The next 18 T cell receptor beta chains were all read from a single sample in a study of T-cell reconstitution after alpha-beta-depleted transplantation in children. TCRbeta library construction was performed incorporating unique molecular identifiers. One entry per CDR3 protein, called by TCRdb with MiXCR from the PCR reads. The data contain 150,000 to 200,000 distinct CDR3 sequences, approximately 7% of them singletons. The source material was PBMCs from the stem cell graft donor, sampled from the stem cell graft. Receptors were obtained from a human donor who donated a stem cell graft to a child with Wiskott-Aldrich syndrome.

This clonotype has ten or more counts. The chain carries TRBV19 and TRBJ1-5; D remains ambiguous. Trimming shortened V by 1 base and J by 4 bases, and 5 bases separated the two germline ends. This CDR3 contains 13 residues. The germline gives CDR1 LNHDA, CDR2 SQIVND (reference sequence). In nucleotides, the CDR3 is TGTGCCAGTAGTATAGTCCAGAATCAGCCCCAGCATTTT. It specifies CASSIVQNQPQHF.

As concerns this clonotype: A read error may be the cause here, since a much bigger clone is one base away. The chain has TRBV29-1 and TRBJ1-1; 7 positions agree with TRBD1. CDR1 SQVTM and CDR2 ANQGSEA come from the germline V gene. The CDR3 sequence is 15 residues long. The DNA for the CDR3 is TGCAGCATTGAAGAACGAGGCAGGGGGTACCCTGAAGCTTTCTTT. Its protein product is CSIEERGRGYPEAFF.

This clonotype has ten or more counts. The J gene is TRBJ2-6, the V gene TRBV27; no clear D gene. The CDR3 covers 15 residues. Per germline, CDR1 MNHEY and CDR2 SMNVEV (reference sequence). V was clipped by 6 bases and J by 0 bases, with 9 bases between them. CDR3 in amino acids: CASRTPSSGANVLTF. The CDR3 DNA follows: TGTGCCAGCAGGACCCCGAGCTCTGGGGCCAACGTCCTGACTTTC.

This clonotype was recorded many times. The chain is built from TRBV12-3 or TRBV12-4 and TRBJ1-4, with D tentatively TRBD1 (5 bases). Trimming removed 5 bases from V and 8 bases from J, with 24 bases in between. The CDR3 spans 17 residues. CDR3 in amino acids: CASSPGTWFTRSEKLFF. The CDR3 region has the DNA TGTGCCAGCAGTCCGGGGACGTGGTTTACAAGGAGCGAAAAACTGTTTTTT.

Of note for this clonotype: A single base separates this from a much larger clone, so it may be a read error. This chain links TRBV25-1 with TRBJ2-1; D remains ambiguous. The CDR3 runs to 15 residues. Germline CDR1 MGHDK, CDR2 SYGVNS. V lost 3 bases and J lost 2, with 11 bases in between. The CDR3 DNA reads as TGTGCCAGCAGTGATTCTGGGTTCCCCTACAATGAGCAGTTCTTC. It specifies CASSDSGFPYNEQFF.

This clonotype was counted ten times or more. The gene calls are TRBV24-1 and TRBJ2-5, with D hard to call. This CDR3 comprises 15 residues. V was pared by 3 bases and J by 1 base, with 11 bases between. Germline V lookup: CDR1 KGHDR, CDR2 SFDVKD. CDR3 sequence reads: CATSDPRTFQETQYF. DNA for the CDR3: TGTGCCACCAGTGATCCCCGGACCTTCCAAGAGACCCAGTACTTC.

This clonotype was picked up many times. The chain joins TRBV20-1 to TRBJ1-4, with 8 bases matching TRBD1. CDR3 length: 13 amino acids. J lost 7 bases, V lost 7 bases, and 8 bases had no gene match. Per the germline V gene, CDR1 is DFQATT and CDR2 is SNEGSKA (reference sequence). The CDR3 here is CSVSGTGGEKLFF. CDR3 sequence (DNA): TGCAGTGTTAGCGGTACAGGGGGTGAAAAACTGTTTTTT.

This clonotype was counted a few times. The gene calls are TRBV11-2 and TRBJ2-6; TRBD2 agrees at 12 bases. The germline gives CDR1 SGHAT, CDR2 FQNNGV. V shed 6 bases and J 0 bases; nucleotides not matched to a gene: 12. The length of the CDR3 is 20 residues. In nucleotides, the CDR3 is TGTGCCAGCAGTCAGGGGCCTAGCGGGAGGGCCCTCTCTGGGGCCAACGTCCTGACTTTC. Translation: CASSQGPSGRALSGANVLTF.

This clonotype is medium-sized by share. The chain uses TRBV20-1 and TRBJ2-7; tentatively, D is TRBD1 or TRBD2 (5 bases each). Germline V gene data show CDR1 as DFQATT and CDR2 as SNEGSKA (reference sequence). The CDR3 loop spans 17 amino acids. V was shortened by 3 bases and J by 2 bases, with 23 bases between the two germline ends. The CDR3 DNA is TGCAGTGCTAGGTTACTATCCGGGACGTGGGGACCCTACGAGCAGTACTTC. Translating it yields CSARLLSGTWGPYEQYF.

The sample holds many counts of this clonotype. This sequence joins TRBV12-3 or TRBV12-4 and TRBJ1-2; D possibly corresponds to TRBD1 (6 bases). V lost 6 bases to trimming and J lost 2 bases, with 13 bases between them. The CDR3 is 14 amino acids. CDR3 sequence reads: CASRFPGENYGYTF. CDR3 DNA: TGTGCCAGCAGGTTCCCAGGGGAAAACTATGGCTACACCTTC.

This clonotype was recorded many times. This could be a read error, since a much larger clone is one nucleotide away. CDR3 loop: CASSFEETQYF. For the CDR3, the DNA is TGCGCCAGCAGCTTTGAAGAGACCCAGTACTTC. The chain joins TRBV5-1 to TRBJ2-5; D uncertain. Trimming pared 2 bases from V and 3 bases from J, leaving 2 bases between. CDR1 SGHRS and CDR2 YFSETQ come from the germline V gene. CDR3 length: 11 residues.

This clonotype was observed many times. The chain uses TRBV5-1 and TRBJ2-2; possibly TRBD1 for D (6 bases). The germline gives CDR1 SGHRS, CDR2 YFSETQ. This CDR3 is built from 16 residues. Trimming stripped 6 bases from V and 5 bases from J, with 20 bases between. As DNA, the CDR3 is TGCGCCAGCACCTTATATTCGGACAGTTCTACCGGGGAGCTGTTTTTT. Translation: CASTLYSDSSTGELFF.

This clonotype was counted ten times or more. The V gene is TRBV11-2, the J gene TRBJ2-7; D call uncertain. Germline-derived CDR1 and CDR2 are SGHAT and FQNNGV. This CDR3 comprises 14 residues. V lost 0 bases and J lost 2, with 8 bases in between. CDR3 protein: CASSLEPTAYEQYF. The CDR3 DNA reads as TGTGCCAGCAGCTTAGAACCAACTGCCTACGAGCAGTACTTC. Variable domain in full (rest from reference TRBV11-2 and TRBJ2-7): EAGVAQSPRYKIIEKRQSVAFWCNPISGHATLYWYQQILGQGPKLLIQFQNNGVVDDSQLPKDRFSAERLKGVDSTLKIQPAKLEDSAVYLCASSLEPTAYEQYFGPGTRLTVT.

The chain has TRBV19 and TRBJ2-1; 11 bases align to TRBD2. Germline lookup yields CDR1 LNHDA and CDR2 SQIVND (reference sequence). The CDR3 totals 15 residues. With V trimmed by 4 bases and J by 6 bases, 5 bases remained unmatched. The CDR3 loop is CASSTHSGGANEQFF. CDR3 in DNA: TGTGCCAGTAGTACTCATAGCGGGGGGGCCAATGAGCAGTTCTTC. Full variable domain (rest looked up from reference TRBV19 and TRBJ2-1): DGGITQSPKYLFRKEGQNVTLSCEQNLNHDAMYWYRQDPGQGLRLIYYSQIVNDFQKGDIAEGYSVSREKKESFPLTVTSAQKNPTAFYLCASSTHSGGANEQFFGPGTRLTVL.

This clonotype showed up many times. V is TRBV7-8 and J is TRBJ2-3; 9 bases align to TRBD2. The CDR3 runs 18 residues. Trimming took 6 bases from V and 0 from J; bases not matched to a gene: 13. Germline V lookup: CDR1 SGHVS, CDR2 FQNEAQ. In DNA, the CDR3 is TGTGCCAGCAGGATCTCCCGGCGGACTAGCGTCAGCACAGATACGCAGTATTTT. This encodes CASRISRRTSVSTDTQYF. Filled out from reference TRBV7-8 and TRBJ2-3, the complete variable domain reads GAGVSQSPRYKVAKRGQDVALRCDPISGHVSLFWYQQALGQGPEFLTYFQNEAQLDKSGLPSDRFFAERPEGSVSTLKIQRTQQEDSAVYLCASRISRRTSVSTDTQYFGPGTRLTVL.

There are many counts of this clonotype. The chain employs TRBV7-2 and TRBJ1-2; D remains unclear. Trimming shortened V by 5 bases and J by 8 bases, and 12 bases separated the two germline ends. CDR1 and CDR2 from the germline V gene are SGHTA and FQGNSA. This CDR3 has 12 residues. The CDR3 bases are TGTGCCAGCAGCCCCGGGAGTCCCGGCTACACCTTC. This codes for CASSPGSPGYTF. Variable domain in full (rest from reference TRBV7-2 and TRBJ1-2): GAGVSQSPSNKVTEKGKDVELRCDPISGHTALYWYRQSLGQGLEFLIYFQGNSAPDKSGLPSDRFSAERTGGSVSTLTIQRTQQEDSAVYLCASSPGSPGYTFGSGTRLTVV.

The sample holds many counts of this clonotype. This chain connects TRBV12-3 or TRBV12-4 to TRBJ1-1; D perhaps matches TRBD1 (5 bases). V gave up 1 base and J gave up 5 bases, with 14 bases separating them. The CDR3 covers 15 residues. The CDR3, as DNA: TGTGCCAGCAGTTTAGTGAGGGGTTTCGAGACTGAAGCTTTCTTT. Its translation is CASSLVRGFETEAFF.

CDR3 amino acids: CASSLGTSGGARDTQYF. In DNA form, the CDR3 reads TGTGCCAGCAGCTTAGGGACAAGCGGGGGGGCTAGAGATACGCAGTATTTT. This chain links TRBV11-2 with TRBJ2-3; 10 bases fit TRBD2. Germline CDR1 and CDR2: SGHAT and FQNNGV. The CDR3 is 17 amino acids. V lost 1 base and J lost 5; bases outside the gene matches: 9.